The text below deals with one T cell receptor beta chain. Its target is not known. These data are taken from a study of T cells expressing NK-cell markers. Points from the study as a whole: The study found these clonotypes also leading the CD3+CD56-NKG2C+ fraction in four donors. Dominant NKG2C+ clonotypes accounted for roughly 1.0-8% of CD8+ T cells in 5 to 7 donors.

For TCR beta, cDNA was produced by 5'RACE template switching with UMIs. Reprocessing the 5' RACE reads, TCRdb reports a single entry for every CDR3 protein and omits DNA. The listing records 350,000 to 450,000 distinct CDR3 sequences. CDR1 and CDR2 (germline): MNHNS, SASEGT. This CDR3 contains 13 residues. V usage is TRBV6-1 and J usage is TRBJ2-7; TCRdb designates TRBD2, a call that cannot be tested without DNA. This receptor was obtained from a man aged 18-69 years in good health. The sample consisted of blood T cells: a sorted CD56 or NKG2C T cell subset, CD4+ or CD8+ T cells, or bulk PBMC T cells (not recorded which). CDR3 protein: CASSETRTREQYF.